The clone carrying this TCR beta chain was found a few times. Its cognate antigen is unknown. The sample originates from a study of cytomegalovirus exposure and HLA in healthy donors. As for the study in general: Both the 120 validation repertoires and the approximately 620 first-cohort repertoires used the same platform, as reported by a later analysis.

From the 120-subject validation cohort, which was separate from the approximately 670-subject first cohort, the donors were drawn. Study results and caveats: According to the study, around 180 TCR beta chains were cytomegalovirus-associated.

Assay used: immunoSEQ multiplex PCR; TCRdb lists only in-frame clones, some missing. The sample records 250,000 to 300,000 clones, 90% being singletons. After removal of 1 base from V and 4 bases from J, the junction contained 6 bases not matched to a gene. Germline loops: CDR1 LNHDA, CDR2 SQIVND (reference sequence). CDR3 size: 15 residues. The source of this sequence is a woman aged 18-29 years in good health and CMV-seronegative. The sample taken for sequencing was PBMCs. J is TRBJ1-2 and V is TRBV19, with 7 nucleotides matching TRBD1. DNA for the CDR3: TGTGCCAGTAGTATAGCGGGGGACAGCGTCTATGGCTACACCTTC. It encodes CASSIAGDSVYGYTF.